These 17 T cell receptor beta chains were sequenced from one sample in a study of blood T cell repertoires in COVID-19 (dated by TCRdb to 2019 to 2021). Receptor libraries were prepared by the immunoSEQ multiplex PCR assay. In its TCRdb copy, this immuneACCESS table keeps in-frame sequences only and misses some clones. Where compared with another copy, unresolved V genes explain less than half of these, and the others have no known cause. The sample includes approximately 400,000 clones, with approximately 90% observed a single time. More than 0.95% of the sample comes from the top ten. Specimen: PBMCs or T cells enriched from blood (not recorded which). The receptors derive from a woman aged 18 to 35 who had recovered from COVID-19.

The rearrangement links TRBV29-1 to TRBJ1-3; D unclear. V was pared by 4 bases and J by 2 bases, with 6 bases between. Per germline, CDR1 SQVTM and CDR2 ANQGSEA. The CDR3 totals 12 residues. The CDR3 nucleotides are TGCAGCGTTGGACTCCCTGGAAACACCATATATTTT. Its protein product is CSVGLPGNTIYF.

The CDR3 sequence is CASSVSGGYNEQFF. The CDR3 DNA reads TGTGCCAGCAGCGTTAGCGGGGGCTACAATGAGCAGTTCTTC. The J gene is TRBJ2-1, the V gene TRBV9, with TRBD2 matching over 9 bases. The CDR3 is 14 amino acids. The V gene end was trimmed by 2 bases and the J gene end by 3 bases; junction bases not matched to a gene: 0. From germline, CDR1 is SGDLS and CDR2 YYNGEE.

The gene calls are TRBV10-1 and TRBJ1-1, with TRBD1 identical over 8 bases. This CDR3 has 13 amino acids. V shed 6 bases, J shed 2 bases, and the junction held 2 bases outside the gene matches. Germline V gene lookup returns CDR1 WNHNN and CDR2 SYGVQD (reference sequence). The CDR3 coding sequence is TGCGCCAGCAGAGGACAGGGTAACACTGAAGCTTTCTTT. As protein: CASRGQGNTEAFF.

The chain combines TRBV19 with TRBJ1-5; weak D call: TRBD1 (6 bases). There are 13 residues in the CDR3. V lost 5 bases, J lost 6 bases, and 11 bases lay in between. Germline V gene data show CDR1 as LNHDA and CDR2 as SQIVND (reference sequence). The CDR3 region is CASSDRSRQPQHF. CDR3 in DNA: TGTGCCAGTAGTGACAGGTCCCGTCAGCCCCAGCATTTT.

This chain uses TRBV24-1 with TRBJ2-5, with TRBD2 matching 9 bases. CDR3 length: 16 amino acids. The V segment lost 6 bases and the J segment 4 bases; nucleotides outside the gene matches: 11. CDR1 is KGHDR and CDR2 is SFDVKD in the germline V gene. The CDR3 loop reads CATSPQRGVFPETQYF. In DNA, the CDR3 is TGTGCCACCAGTCCTCAGCGGGGGGTATTTCCAGAGACCCAGTACTTC.

V and J are TRBV27 and TRBJ1-1; D possibly corresponds to TRBD1 (5 bases). V lost 2 bases and J 2 bases, leaving 15 bases between the germline ends. Germline loops: CDR1 MNHEY, CDR2 SMNVEV (reference sequence). CDR3 length equals 16 residues. The CDR3 sequence is CASSLLGAARNTEAFF. CDR3 nucleotides: TGTGCCAGCAGTTTACTTGGGGCAGCGAGAAACACTGAAGCTTTCTTT.

The chain combines TRBV4-1 with TRBJ2-2, with TRBD2 identical over 11 bases. The CDR3 is 18 residues long. J was trimmed by 1 base and V by 1 base; bases with no gene match: 5. CDR1 and CDR2 from the germline V gene are MGHRA and YSYEKL. The CDR3 region is CASSQVSLAGGNTGELFF. Written as DNA, the CDR3 is TGCGCCAGCAGCCAAGTTAGCCTAGCGGGGGGGAACACCGGGGAGCTGTTTTTT.

DNA of the CDR3: TGTGCCTGGAGCGTAACTAGCGGGCCTTACAATGAGCAGTTCTTC. Protein product: CAWSVTSGPYNEQFF. The chain joins TRBV30 to TRBJ2-1; 9 positions match TRBD2. Germline CDR1 reads GTSNPN; CDR2 reads SVGIG (reference sequence). The CDR3 totals 15 residues. V dropped 3 bases and J dropped 4; count of bases not matched to a gene: 7.

This sequence joins TRBV5-4 and TRBJ2-1; TRBD2 is a possible D gene (5 bases). The CDR3 is made up of 15 amino acids. V lost 0 bases and J lost 3, with 10 bases in between. CDR1 and CDR2 from the germline V gene are SGHNT and YYREEE (reference sequence). This CDR3 is CASSLELGVYNEQFF. The CDR3, as DNA: TGTGCCAGCAGCTTGGAACTAGGAGTCTACAATGAGCAGTTCTTC. Full variable domain (rest looked up from reference TRBV5-4 and TRBJ2-1): ETGVTQSPTHLIKTRGQQVTLRCSSQSGHNTVSWYQQALGQGPQFIFQYYREEENGRGNFPPRFSGLQFPNYSSELNVNALELDDSALYLCASSLELGVYNEQFFGPGTRLTVL.

The rearrangement joins TRBV13 to TRBJ1-1; 7 positions agree with TRBD1. CDR3 length: 14 residues. Trimming at V came to 5 bases and at J to 1 base, leaving 4 bases not matched to a gene. The germline V gene encodes CDR1 PRHDT and CDR2 FYEKMQ (reference sequence). The CDR3 is CASSTSGGNTEAFF. The CDR3 bases are TGTGCCAGCAGCACCTCAGGGGGGAACACTGAAGCTTTCTTT. The whole variable domain, filled in from reference TRBV13 and TRBJ1-1, reads AAGVIQSPRHLIKEKRETATLKCYPIPRHDTVYWYQQGPGQDPQFLISFYEKMQSDKGSIPDRFSAQQFSDYHSELNMSSLELGDSALYFCASSTSGGNTEAFFGQGTRLTVV.

The V call is TRBV11-2, the J call TRBJ1-2; D is possibly TRBD1 (6 bases). The V and J ends lost 5 bases and 3 bases respectively, with 22 bases between them. The CDR3 loop spans 17 amino acids. CDR1 and CDR2 from the germline V gene are SGHAT and FQNNGV. This CDR3 reads CASSPLGRSGGHYGYTF. In DNA, the CDR3 is TGTGCCAGCAGCCCCCTAGGTCGGTCGGGGGGCCACTATGGCTACACCTTC. Supplemented by reference TRBV11-2 and TRBJ1-2, the full variable domain reads EAGVAQSPRYKIIEKRQSVAFWCNPISGHATLYWYQQILGQGPKLLIQFQNNGVVDDSQLPKDRFSAERLKGVDSTLKIQPAKLEDSAVYLCASSPLGRSGGHYGYTFGSGTRLTVV.

This chain connects TRBV5-1 to TRBJ2-7; possibly TRBD2 for D (6 bases). V gave up 3 bases and J gave up 4 bases, with 20 bases separating them. CDR1 and CDR2 from the germline V gene are SGHRS and YFSETQ. CDR3 length equals 16 residues. For the CDR3, the DNA is TGCGCCAGCAGCTGGGACTCTAGCAGGGAGGTGTACGAGCAGTACTTC. This encodes CASSWDSSREVYEQYF. The full variable domain, rest sourced from reference TRBV5-1 and TRBJ2-7, is KAGVTQTPRYLIKTRGQQVTLSCSPISGHRSVSWYQQTPGQGLQFLFEYFSETQRNKGNFPGRFSGRQFSNSRSEMNVSTLELGDSALYLCASSWDSSREVYEQYFGPGTRLTVT.

The CDR3 spells CASNSPARGGTENYGYTF. Written as DNA, the CDR3 is TGTGCCAGCAATTCCCCGGCCCGCGGCGGGACAGAGAACTATGGCTACACCTTC. The chain is built from TRBV2 and TRBJ1-2, with 7 nucleotides matching TRBD1. Trimming took 7 bases from V and 2 from J; bases not matched to a gene: 19. Germline V lookup: CDR1 SNHLY, CDR2 FYNNEI. This CDR3 is built from 18 residues.

The V and J genes are TRBV15 and TRBJ1-6, with D unresolved. CDR3 length: 13 residues. V lost 9 bases to trimming and J lost 3 bases, with 9 bases between them. The germline gives CDR1 LNHNV, CDR2 YYDKDF (reference sequence). The CDR3 sequence: CATDEDYNSPLHF. DNA for the CDR3: TGTGCCACGGATGAGGACTATAATTCACCCCTCCACTTT.

The rearrangement joins TRBV7-3 to TRBJ2-7; 7 bases line up with TRBD2. Germline trimming cut 1 base from V and 7 bases from J; bases unmatched to any gene: 4. The germline V gene encodes CDR1 SGHTA and CDR2 FQGTGA. The CDR3 is made up of 13 amino acids. The chain's CDR3 is CASSLMGGKEQYF. The DNA of the CDR3 is TGTGCCAGCAGCTTAATGGGGGGGAAAGAGCAGTACTTC.

This clone was detected once. The chain combines TRBV18 with TRBJ1-1; 7 bases agree with TRBD1. The germline CDR1 and CDR2 sequences are KGHSH and LQKENI. The V and J ends lost 2 bases and 1 base, in that order; junction bases with no gene match: 1. The CDR3 loop spans 14 amino acids. The CDR3 loop is CASSPNRGNTEAFF. Here the CDR3 DNA reads TGTGCCAGCTCACCAAACAGGGGGAACACTGAAGCTTTCTTT. Together with reference TRBV18 and TRBJ1-1, the CDR3 gives the full variable domain: NAGVMQNPRHLVRRRGQEARLRCSPMKGHSHVYWYRQLPEEGLKFMVYLQKENIIDESGMPKERFSAEFPKEGPSILRIQQVVRGDSAAYFCASSPNRGNTEAFFGQGTRLTVV.

The CDR3 region has the DNA TGTGCCAGCAGCGCCCCAGGGGGCCGTTCCTATGGCTACACCTTC. Translation gives CASSAPGGRSYGYTF. This chain uses TRBV7-2 with TRBJ1-2; TRBD1 matches at 8 bases. With V trimmed by 5 bases and J by 4 bases, 9 bases remained unmatched. This CDR3 contains 15 residues. From germline, CDR1 is SGHTA and CDR2 FQGNSA.